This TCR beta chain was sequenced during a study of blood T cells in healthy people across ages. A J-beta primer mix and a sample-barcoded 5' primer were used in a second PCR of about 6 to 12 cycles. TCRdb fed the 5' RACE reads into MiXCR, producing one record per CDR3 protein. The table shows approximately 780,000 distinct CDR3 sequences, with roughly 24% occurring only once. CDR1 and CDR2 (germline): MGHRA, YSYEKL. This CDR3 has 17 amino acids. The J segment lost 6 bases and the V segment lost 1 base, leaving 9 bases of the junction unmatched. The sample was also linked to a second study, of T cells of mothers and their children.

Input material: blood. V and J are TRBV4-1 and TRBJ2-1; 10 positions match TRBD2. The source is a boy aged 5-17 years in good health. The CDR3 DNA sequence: TGCGCCAGCAGCCAAGGGGTAACTAGCGGGGACTCCAATGAGCAGTTCTTC. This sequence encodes CASSQGVTSGDSNEQFF.